The following is a T cell receptor (beta chain) sequence with its context. Its antigen is undetermined. The CDR3 is 17 amino acids. Per the germline V gene, CDR1 is MNHEY and CDR2 is SMNVEV (reference sequence). V dropped 5 bases and J dropped 4; count of bases not matched to a gene: 11. The sample belongs to a study of cytomegalovirus exposure and HLA in healthy donors. The overall study: The approximately 670 first-cohort repertoires shared a platform with the 100 to 150 validation repertoires, as reported in a later analysis. General study results and limits: The classifier, whose performance was assessed in both the original and validation cohorts, reportedly diagnosed cytomegalovirus status with high specificity and sensitivity. Most TCR sequences were seen very rarely across donors, but some public TCRs occurred in many. In vitro testing confirmed a few CMV-associated chains as specific for CMV antigens.

Method: immunoSEQ multiplex PCR; TCRdb's copy keeps in-frame clones and lacks some. In the table there are a few hundred thousand clones, approximately 88% of which are singletons. This receptor was identified in a man aged 25 to 40 in good health and CMV-seronegative. The chain joins TRBV27 to TRBJ2-1; TRBD2 aligns across 10 bases. The sequenced material came from PBMCs. CDR3 residues: CASSPMSGGAYYNEQFF. The CDR3, as DNA: TGTGCCAGCAGTCCGATGAGCGGGGGGGCTTATTACAATGAGCAGTTCTTC.